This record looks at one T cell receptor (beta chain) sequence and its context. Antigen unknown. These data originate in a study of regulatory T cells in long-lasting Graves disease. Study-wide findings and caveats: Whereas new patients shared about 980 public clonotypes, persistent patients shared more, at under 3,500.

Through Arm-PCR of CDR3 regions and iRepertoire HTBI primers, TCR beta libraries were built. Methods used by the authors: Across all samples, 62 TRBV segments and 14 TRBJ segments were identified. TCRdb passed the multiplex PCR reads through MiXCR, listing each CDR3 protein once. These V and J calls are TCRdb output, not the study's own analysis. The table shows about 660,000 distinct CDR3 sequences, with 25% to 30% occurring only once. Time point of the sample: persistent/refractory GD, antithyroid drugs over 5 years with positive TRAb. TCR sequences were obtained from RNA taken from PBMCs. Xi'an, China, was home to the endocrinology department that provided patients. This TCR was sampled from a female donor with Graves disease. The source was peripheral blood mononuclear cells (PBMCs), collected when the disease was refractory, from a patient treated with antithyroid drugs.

CDR3 DNA: TGTGCCAGCAGTTTAGCGTACCAGAACTCGCAGTTCTTC. Its translation is CASSLAYQNSQFF. The gene calls are TRBV12-3 or TRBV12-4 and TRBJ2-1; D gene unclear. Trimming removed 0 bases at V and 12 bases at J, with 12 bases between. The CDR3 sequence is 13 residues long.